This T cell receptor beta chain came from a study of regulatory T cells in long-lasting Graves disease. This CDR3 has 16 residues. Trimming cost V 0 bases and J 10 bases, with 17 bases left between them. CDR1 is SGDLS, CDR2 YYNGEE, per germline. This clonotype was counted once. The time point was: newly diagnosed GD, antithyroid drugs for less than 3 months. Preparation of the TCR library used RNA extracted from PBMCs. Arm-PCR of CDR3 regions and iRepertoire HTBI primers were the basis on which TCR beta libraries were built. A single record per CDR3 protein comes from TCRdb applying MiXCR to the multiplex PCR reads. The sample has fewer than 650,000 distinct CDR3 sequences, roughly a sixth seen once. These sequences were also reported in another study, on T cells in Graves' hyperthyroidism and ophthalmopathy. Per that study: Hyperthyroidism in the patients, aged 18 to 65, was newly diagnosed and under 2 months in duration. The study used the HTBI primer set for a first-round RT-PCR of the TCR CDR3.

The rearrangement joins TRBV9 to TRBJ1-6; no clear D gene. The TCR was taken from a man between 18 and 35 years old with Graves disease. This specimen consisted of peripheral blood mononuclear cells (PBMCs), obtained at new diagnosis, from a patient treated with antithyroid drugs. Written as DNA, the CDR3 is TGTGCCAGCAGCGTAGCCCAGGACCAGATGAACTCACCCCTCCACTTT. The encoded protein is CASSVAQDQMNSPLHF.